This TCR beta chain was identified in a study of blood T cell repertoires in COVID-19. In the study overall: Samples came from the United States, Italy and Spain, spanning acute and convalescent COVID-19. T cells, B-cell-depleted T cells, or PBMCs provided the cDNA or gDNA that served as material.

V was shortened by 7 bases and J by 7 bases, with 11 bases between the two germline ends. CDR3 size: 11 residues. Germline V lookup: CDR1 SQVTM, CDR2 ANQGSEA. In the authors' workflow: Researchers report that nucleated cell counts were estimated from reference gene primer amplification. Using immunoSEQ multiplex PCR, the repertoire was profiled, and TCRdb retains in-frame clones only, with some absent. V and J calls and clone size are those listed in that table; D and trimming were worked out from the DNA. The table has about 300,000 clones, about 89% seen once; the top ten hold roughly 5%. The sequence was obtained from a man aged 40-49 years with acute or convalescent COVID-19. The chain recombines TRBV29-1 with TRBJ2-1; D is undetermined. The sequencing input was peripheral blood. The DNA for the CDR3 is TGCAGCGCCGTAGAACAGAATGAGCAGTTCTTC. This encodes CSAVEQNEQFF.